Described below is a single TCR beta chain sequence and its context. Using immunoSEQ multiplex PCR, the repertoire was profiled, and TCRdb retains in-frame clones only, with some absent. The profile covers about 340,000 clones, with around nine tenths appearing a single time and around 7.5% taken by the ten largest. This record belongs to a study of blood T cell repertoires in COVID-19. Trimming at V came to 2 bases and at J to 3 bases, leaving 10 bases not matched to a gene. The CDR3 length is 17 residues. Germline V gives CDR1 SGHRS, CDR2 YFSETQ. The source material was peripheral blood. The sequence derives from a woman aged 55-75 years with COVID-19, enrolled during active disease. The J gene is TRBJ2-1, the V gene TRBV5-1, with 8 positions matching TRBD2. DNA of the CDR3: TGCGCCAGCAGCTTCGGAGGTAGCGGGGTTTTCTACAATGAGCAGTTCTTC. The encoded protein is CASSFGGSGVFYNEQFF.